This T cell receptor beta chain was recovered during a study of blood T cell repertoires in COVID-19. Across the whole study: The United States, Italy and Spain were the sources of the acute and convalescent COVID-19 samples.

In terms of age and location, participants ranged from roughly 18 to 95 years and lived in about 25 US areas. Clinical histories supplied by participants themselves formed the basis of cohort assignment. Assay used: immunoSEQ multiplex PCR; TCRdb lists only in-frame clones, some missing. The sample lists 300,000 to 350,000 clones, approximately 83% occurring once. In germline, CDR1 is SGHAT, CDR2 FQNNGV. V was pared by 2 bases and J by 0 bases, with 6 bases of the junction left unmatched. This CDR3 is 17 amino acids long. The J gene is TRBJ2-1, the V gene TRBV11-2, with 8 bases that match TRBD2. This receptor was identified in a man aged 25 to 40 who had recovered from COVID-19. Sequences were obtained from PBMCs or T cells enriched from blood (not recorded which). The CDR3 coding sequence is TGTGCCAGCAGCTTAAAGTTTGCGGGGGGCTCCTACAATGAGCAGTTCTTC. Translated: CASSLKFAGGSYNEQFF. Supplemented by reference TRBV11-2 and TRBJ2-1, the full variable domain reads EAGVAQSPRYKIIEKRQSVAFWCNPISGHATLYWYQQILGQGPKLLIQFQNNGVVDDSQLPKDRFSAERLKGVDSTLKIQPAKLEDSAVYLCASSLKFAGGSYNEQFFGPGTRLTVL.